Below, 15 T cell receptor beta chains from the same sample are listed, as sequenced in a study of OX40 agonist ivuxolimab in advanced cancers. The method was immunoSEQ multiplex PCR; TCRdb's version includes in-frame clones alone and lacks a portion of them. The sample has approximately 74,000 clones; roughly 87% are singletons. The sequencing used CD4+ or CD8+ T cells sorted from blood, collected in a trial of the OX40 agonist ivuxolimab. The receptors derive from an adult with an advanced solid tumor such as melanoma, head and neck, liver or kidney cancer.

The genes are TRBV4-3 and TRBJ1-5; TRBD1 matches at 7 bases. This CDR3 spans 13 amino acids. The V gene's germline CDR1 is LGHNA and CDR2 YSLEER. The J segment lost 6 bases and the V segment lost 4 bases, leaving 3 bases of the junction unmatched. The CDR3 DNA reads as TGCGCCAGCAGCCCGGCAGGGGGTCAGCCCCAGCATTTT. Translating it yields CASSPAGGQPQHF.

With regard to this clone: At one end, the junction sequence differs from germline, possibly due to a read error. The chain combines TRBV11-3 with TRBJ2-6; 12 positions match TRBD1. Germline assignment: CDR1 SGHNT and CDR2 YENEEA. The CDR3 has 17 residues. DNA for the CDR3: TGTGCCAGCAGCTCCGGGACAGGGGGCACTGGCGCCAACGTCCTGACTTTC. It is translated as CASSSGTGGTGANVLTF.

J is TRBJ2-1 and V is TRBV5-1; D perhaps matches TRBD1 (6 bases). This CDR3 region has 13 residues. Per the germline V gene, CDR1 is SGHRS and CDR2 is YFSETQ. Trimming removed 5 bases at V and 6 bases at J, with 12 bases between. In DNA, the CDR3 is TGCGCCAGCAGGGCCGGGACAACCAATGAGCAGTTCTTC. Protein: CASRAGTTNEQFF.

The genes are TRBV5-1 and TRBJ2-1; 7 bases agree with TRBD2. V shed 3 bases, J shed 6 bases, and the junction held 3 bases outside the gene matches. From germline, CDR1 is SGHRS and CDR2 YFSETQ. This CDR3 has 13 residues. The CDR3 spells CASSSWGGNEQFF. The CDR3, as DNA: TGCGCCAGCAGCTCCTGGGGGGGCAATGAGCAGTTCTTC.

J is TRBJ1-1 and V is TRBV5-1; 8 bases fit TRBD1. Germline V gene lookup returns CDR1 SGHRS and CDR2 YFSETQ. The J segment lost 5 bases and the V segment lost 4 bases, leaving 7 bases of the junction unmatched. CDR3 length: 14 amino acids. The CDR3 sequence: CASSVQQGATEAFF. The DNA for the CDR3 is TGCGCCAGCAGCGTACAGCAGGGGGCGACTGAAGCTTTCTTT.

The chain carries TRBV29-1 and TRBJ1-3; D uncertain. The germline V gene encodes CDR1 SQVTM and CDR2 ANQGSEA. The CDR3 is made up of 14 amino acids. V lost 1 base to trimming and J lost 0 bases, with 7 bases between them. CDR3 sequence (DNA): TGCAGCGTTGAAGGCGGCAACTCTGGAAACACCATATATTTT. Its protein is CSVEGGNSGNTIYF.

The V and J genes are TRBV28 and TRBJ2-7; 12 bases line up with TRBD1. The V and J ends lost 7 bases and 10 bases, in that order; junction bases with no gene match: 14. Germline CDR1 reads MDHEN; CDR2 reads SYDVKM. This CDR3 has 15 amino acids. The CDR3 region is CASTPRGTGGKEQYF. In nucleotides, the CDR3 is TGTGCCAGCACCCCCCGGGGGACAGGGGGCAAAGAACAGTACTTC.

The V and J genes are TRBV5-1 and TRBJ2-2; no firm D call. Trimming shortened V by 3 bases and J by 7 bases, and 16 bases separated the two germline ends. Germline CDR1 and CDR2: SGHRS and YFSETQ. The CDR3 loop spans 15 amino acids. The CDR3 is CASSSTPSKGGELFF. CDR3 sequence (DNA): TGCGCCAGCAGCTCTACTCCGAGTAAGGGCGGGGAGCTGTTTTTT.

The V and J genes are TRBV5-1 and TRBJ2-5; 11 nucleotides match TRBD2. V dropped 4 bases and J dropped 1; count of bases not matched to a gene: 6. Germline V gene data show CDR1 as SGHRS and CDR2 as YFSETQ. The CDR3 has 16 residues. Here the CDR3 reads CASSPIAGGLQETQYF. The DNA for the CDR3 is TGCGCCAGCAGCCCCATAGCGGGGGGGCTCCAAGAGACCCAGTACTTC.

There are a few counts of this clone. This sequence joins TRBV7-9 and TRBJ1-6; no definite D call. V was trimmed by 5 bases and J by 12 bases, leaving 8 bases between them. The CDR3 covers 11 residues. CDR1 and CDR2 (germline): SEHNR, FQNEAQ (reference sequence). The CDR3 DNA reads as TGTGCCAGCAGCCTTGGCGGACCCCTCCACTTT. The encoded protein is CASSLGGPLHF.

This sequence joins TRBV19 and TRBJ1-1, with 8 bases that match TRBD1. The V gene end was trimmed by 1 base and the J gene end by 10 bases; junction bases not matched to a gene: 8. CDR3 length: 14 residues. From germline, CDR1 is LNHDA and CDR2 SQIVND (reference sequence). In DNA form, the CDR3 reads TGTGCCAGTAGTATAGTGTCGACAGGGGCTACAGCTTTCTTT. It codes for CASSIVSTGATAFF.

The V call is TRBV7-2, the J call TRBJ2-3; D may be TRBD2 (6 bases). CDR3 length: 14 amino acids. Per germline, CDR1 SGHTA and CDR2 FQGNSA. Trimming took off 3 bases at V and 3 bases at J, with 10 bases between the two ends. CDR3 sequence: CASSFQGRTDTQYF. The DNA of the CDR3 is TGTGCCAGCAGCTTCCAAGGGAGGACAGATACGCAGTATTTT.

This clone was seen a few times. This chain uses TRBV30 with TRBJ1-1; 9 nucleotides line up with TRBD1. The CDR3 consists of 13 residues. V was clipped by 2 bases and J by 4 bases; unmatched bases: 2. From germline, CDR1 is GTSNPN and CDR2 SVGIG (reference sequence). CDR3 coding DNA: TGTGCCTGGAGTCCGACAGGGGGCACTGAAGCTTTCTTT. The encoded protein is CAWSPTGGTEAFF. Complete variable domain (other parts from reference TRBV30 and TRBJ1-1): SQTIHQWPATLVQPVGSPLSLECTVEGTSNPNLYWYRQAAGRGLQLLFYSVGIGQISSEVPQNLSASRPQDRQFILSSKKLLLSDSGFYLCAWSPTGGTEAFFGQGTRLTVV.

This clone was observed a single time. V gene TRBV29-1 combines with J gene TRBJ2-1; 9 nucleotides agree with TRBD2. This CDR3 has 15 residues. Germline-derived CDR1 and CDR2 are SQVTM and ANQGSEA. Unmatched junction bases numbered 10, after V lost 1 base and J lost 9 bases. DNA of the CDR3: TGCAGCGTTGAAGGCGGGAGGGGGTCCCGGGGTGAGCAGTTCTTC. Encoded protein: CSVEGGRGSRGEQFF.

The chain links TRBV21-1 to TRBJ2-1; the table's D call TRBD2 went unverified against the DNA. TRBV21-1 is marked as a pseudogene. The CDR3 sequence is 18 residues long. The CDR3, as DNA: TGTGCCAGCAGCAAAGTACGTATCCGGCGGGAGCTCTACAATGAGCAGTTCTTC. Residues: CASSKVRIRRELYNEQFF.